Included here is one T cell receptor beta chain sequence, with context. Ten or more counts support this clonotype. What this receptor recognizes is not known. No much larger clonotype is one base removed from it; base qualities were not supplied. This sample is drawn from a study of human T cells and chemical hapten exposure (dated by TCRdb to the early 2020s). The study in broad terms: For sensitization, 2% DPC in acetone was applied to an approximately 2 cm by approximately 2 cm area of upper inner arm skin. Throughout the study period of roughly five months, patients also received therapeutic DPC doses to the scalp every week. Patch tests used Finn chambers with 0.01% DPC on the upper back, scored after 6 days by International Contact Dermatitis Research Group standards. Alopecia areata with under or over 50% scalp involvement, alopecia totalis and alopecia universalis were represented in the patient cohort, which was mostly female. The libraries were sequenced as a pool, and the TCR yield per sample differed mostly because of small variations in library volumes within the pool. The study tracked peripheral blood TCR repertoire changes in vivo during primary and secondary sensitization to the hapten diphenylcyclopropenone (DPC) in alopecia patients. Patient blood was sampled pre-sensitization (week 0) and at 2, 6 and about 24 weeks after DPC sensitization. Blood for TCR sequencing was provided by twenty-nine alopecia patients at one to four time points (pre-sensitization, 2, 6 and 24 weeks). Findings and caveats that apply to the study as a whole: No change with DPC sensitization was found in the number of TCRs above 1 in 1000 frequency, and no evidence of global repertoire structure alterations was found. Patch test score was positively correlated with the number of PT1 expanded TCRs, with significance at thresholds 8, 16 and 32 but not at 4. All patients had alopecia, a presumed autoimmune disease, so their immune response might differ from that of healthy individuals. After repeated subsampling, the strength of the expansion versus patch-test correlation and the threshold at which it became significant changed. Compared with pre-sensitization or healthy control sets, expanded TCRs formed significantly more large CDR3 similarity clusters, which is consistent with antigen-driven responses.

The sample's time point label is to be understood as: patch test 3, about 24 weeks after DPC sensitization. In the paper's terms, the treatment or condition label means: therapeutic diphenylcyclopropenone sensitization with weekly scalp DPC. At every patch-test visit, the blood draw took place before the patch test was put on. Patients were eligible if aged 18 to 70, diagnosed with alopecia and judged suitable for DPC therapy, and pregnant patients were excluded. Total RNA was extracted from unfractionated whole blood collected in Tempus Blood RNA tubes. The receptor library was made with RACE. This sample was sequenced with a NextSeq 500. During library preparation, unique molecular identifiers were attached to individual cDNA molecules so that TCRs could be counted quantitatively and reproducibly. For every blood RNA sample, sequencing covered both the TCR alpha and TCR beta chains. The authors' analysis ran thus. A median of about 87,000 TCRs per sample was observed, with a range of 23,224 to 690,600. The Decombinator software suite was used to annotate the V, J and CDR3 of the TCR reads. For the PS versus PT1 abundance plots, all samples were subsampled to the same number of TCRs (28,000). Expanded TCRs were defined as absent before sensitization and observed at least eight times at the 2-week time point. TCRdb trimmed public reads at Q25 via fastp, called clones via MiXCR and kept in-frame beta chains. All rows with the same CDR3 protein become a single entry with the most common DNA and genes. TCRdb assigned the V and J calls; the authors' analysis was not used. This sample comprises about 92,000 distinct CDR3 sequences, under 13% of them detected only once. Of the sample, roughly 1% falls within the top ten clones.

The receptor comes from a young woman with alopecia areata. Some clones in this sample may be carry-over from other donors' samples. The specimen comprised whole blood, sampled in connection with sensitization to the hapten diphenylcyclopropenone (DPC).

The bases read TGTGCCAGCGGGTTGACAGGGGTGGCTGAAGCTTTCTTT. Its amino acids are CASGLTGVAEAFF. The chain is assembled from TRBV25-1 and TRBJ1-1; a stretch of 8 junction bases matches TRBD1. Per the germline V gene, MGHDK is the CDR1 and SYGVNS is the CDR2. There are 13 amino acids in the CDR3, from cysteine to phenylalanine inclusive. Solely the CDR3 DNA is kept, with 39 bases framed from the first base. V lost 8 bases and J lost 6 bases, and the count of bases not matched to a germline gene is 8.